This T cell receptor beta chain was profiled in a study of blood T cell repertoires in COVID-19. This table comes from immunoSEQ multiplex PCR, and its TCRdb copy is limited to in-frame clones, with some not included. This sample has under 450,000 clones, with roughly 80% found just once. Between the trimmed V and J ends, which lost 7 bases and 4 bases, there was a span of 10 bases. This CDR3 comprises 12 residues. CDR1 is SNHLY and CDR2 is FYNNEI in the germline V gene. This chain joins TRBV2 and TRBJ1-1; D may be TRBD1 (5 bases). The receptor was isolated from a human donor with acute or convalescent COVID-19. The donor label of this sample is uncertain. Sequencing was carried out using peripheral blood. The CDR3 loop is CASNRRGTEAFF. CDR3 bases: TGTGCCAGCAACCGGAGGGGCACTGAAGCTTTCTTT.